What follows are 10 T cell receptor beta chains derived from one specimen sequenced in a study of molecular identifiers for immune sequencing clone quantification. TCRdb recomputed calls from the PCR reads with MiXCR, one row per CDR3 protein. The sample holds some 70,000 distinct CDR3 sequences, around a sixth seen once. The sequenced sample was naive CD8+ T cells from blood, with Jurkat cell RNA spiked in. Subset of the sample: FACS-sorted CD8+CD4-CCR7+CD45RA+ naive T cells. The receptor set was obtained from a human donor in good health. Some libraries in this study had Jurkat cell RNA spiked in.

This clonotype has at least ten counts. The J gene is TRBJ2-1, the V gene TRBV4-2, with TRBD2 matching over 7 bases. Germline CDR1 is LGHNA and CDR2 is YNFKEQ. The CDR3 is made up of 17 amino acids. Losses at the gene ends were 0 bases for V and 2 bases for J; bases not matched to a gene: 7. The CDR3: CASSQDFGGLAYNEQFF. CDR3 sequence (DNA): TGTGCCAGCAGCCAAGATTTTGGCGGACTAGCCTACAATGAGCAGTTCTTC.

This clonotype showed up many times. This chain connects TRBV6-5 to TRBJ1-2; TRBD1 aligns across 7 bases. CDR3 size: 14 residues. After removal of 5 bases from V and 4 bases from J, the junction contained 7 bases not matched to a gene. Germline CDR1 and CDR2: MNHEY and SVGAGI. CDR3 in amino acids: CASSPTGSAYGYTF. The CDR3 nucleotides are TGTGCCAGCAGTCCGACAGGGTCCGCCTATGGCTACACCTTC.

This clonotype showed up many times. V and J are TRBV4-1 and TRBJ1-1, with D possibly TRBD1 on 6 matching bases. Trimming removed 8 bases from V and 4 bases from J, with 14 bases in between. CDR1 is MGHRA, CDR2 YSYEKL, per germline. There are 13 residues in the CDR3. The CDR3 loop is CASAQGFGTEAFF. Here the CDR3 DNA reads TGCGCCAGCGCACAGGGTTTTGGCACTGAAGCTTTCTTT.

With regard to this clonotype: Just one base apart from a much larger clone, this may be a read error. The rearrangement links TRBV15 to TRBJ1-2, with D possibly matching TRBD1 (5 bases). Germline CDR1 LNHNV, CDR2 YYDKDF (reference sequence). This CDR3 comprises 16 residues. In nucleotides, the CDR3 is TGTGCCACCAGCAGATCTAGACAGAACACCAACTCTGGCTACACCTTC. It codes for CATSRSRQNTNSGYTF.

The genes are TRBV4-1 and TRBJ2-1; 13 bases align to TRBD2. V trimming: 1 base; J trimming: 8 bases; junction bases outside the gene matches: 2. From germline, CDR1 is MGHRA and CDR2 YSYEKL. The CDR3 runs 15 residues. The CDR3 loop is CASSQVLAGGYEQFF. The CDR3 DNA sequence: TGCGCCAGCAGCCAAGTACTAGCGGGAGGGTATGAGCAGTTCTTC.

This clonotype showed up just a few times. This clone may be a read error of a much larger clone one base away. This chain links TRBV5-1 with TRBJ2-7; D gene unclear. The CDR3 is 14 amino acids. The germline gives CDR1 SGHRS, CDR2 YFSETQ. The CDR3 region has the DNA TGCGCCGGCAGCTTGGGTGCCCTCTCCGACGAGCAGTACTTC. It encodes CAGSLGALSDEQYF.

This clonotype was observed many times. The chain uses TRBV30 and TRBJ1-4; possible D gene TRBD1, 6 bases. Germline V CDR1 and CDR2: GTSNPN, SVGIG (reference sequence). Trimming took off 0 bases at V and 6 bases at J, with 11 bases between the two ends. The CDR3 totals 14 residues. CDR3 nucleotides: TGTGCCTGGAGTGTTGGGCAGGGGTATGAAAAACTGTTTTTT. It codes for CAWSVGQGYEKLFF.

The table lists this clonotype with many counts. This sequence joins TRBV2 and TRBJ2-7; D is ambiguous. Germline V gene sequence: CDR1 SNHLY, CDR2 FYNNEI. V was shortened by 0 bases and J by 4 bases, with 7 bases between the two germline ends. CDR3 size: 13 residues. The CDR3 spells CASSEALGYEQYF. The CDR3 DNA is TGTGCCAGCAGTGAAGCGCTTGGGTACGAGCAGTACTTC.

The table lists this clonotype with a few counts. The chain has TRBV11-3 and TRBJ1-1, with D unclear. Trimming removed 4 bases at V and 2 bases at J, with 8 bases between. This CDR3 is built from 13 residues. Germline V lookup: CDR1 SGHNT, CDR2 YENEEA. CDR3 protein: CASSSRVNTEAFF. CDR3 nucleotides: TGTGCCAGCAGCTCAAGGGTAAACACTGAAGCTTTCTTT.

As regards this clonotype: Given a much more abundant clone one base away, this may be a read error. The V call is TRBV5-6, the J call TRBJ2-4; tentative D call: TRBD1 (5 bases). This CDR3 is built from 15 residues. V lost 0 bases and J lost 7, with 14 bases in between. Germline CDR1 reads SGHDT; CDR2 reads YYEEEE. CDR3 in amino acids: CASSLVQAGLNIQYF. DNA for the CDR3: TGTGCCAGCAGCTTGGTACAGGCAGGGTTGAACATTCAGTACTTC.